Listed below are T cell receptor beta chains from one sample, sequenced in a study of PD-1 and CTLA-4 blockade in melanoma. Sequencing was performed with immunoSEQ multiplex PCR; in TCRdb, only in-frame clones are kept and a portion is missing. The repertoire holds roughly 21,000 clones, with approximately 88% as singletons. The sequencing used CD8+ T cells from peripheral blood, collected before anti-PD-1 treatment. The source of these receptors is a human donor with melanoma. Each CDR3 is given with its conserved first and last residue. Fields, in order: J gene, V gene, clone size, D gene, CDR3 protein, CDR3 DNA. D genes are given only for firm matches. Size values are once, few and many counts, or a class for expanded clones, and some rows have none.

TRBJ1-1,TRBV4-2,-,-,CASSQTAGGSEAFF,TGTGCCAGCAGCCAGACCGCGGGGGGGTCTGAAGCTTTCTTT
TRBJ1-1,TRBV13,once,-,CASSLTEVTEAFF,TGTGCCAGCAGCTTAACAGAAGTCACTGAAGCTTTCTTT
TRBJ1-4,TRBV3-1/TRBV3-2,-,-,CASSPKGEKLFF,TGTGCCAGCAGCCCAAAAGGTGAAAAACTGTTTTTT
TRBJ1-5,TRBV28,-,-,CASSLGTVNPQHF,TGTGCCAGCAGTTTAGGAACAGTGAATCCCCAGCATTTT
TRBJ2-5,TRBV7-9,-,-,CASRLGARLYQETQYF,TGTGCCAGCCGACTCGGGGCCCGATTGTACCAAGAGACCCAGTACTTC
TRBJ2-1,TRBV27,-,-,CASSSLAVNNEQFF,TGTGCCAGCAGTTCGTTAGCGGTCAACAATGAGCAGTTCTTC
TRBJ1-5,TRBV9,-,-,CASSVEDGQPQHF,TGTGCCAGCAGCGTGGAGGATGGTCAGCCCCAGCATTTT
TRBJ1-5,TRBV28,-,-,CASQEEIYSNQPQHF,TGTGCCAGCCAGGAGGAGATTTATAGCAATCAGCCCCAGCATTTT
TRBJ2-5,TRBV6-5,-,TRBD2,CASSLLAGGPETQYF,TGTGCCAGCAGCCTACTAGCGGGGGGGCCGGAGACCCAGTACTTC
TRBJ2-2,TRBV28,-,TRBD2,CASSLHPTSGGGNTGELFF,TGTGCCAGCAGTTTACACCCGACTAGCGGGGGGGGAAACACCGGGGAGCTGTTTTTT
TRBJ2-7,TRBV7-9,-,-,CASSFPEQYF,TGTGCCAGCAGCTTTCCCGAGCAGTACTTC
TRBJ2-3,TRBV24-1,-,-,CATSDLGGEEDTDTQYF,TGTGCCACCAGTGATTTGGGAGGGGAGGAGGACACAGATACGCAGTATTTT
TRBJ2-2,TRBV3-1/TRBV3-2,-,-,CASSQDITGELFF,TGTGCCAGCAGCCAAGATATCACCGGGGAGCTGTTTTTT
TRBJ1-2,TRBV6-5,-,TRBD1,CASSETGLYYGYTF,TGTGCCAGCAGCGAGACAGGGTTGTACTATGGCTACACCTTC
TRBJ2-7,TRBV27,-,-,CASSFLGTTNEQYF,TGTGCCAGCAGTTTCCTCGGGACAACTAACGAGCAGTACTTC
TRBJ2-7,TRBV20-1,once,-,CSARRVIEQYF,TGCAGTGCCCGCCGGGTTATAGAGCAGTACTTC
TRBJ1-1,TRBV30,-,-,CAWSPMGGGTEAFF,TGTGCCTGGAGCCCTATGGGGGGCGGAACTGAAGCTTTCTTT
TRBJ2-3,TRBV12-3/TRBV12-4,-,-,CASTRTGRSTQYF,TGTGCCAGCACCAGGACTGGTCGAAGCACGCAGTATTTT
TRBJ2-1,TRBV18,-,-,CASSPFKGGDNEQFF,TGTGCCAGCTCCCCGTTTAAGGGCGGCGACAATGAGCAGTTCTTC
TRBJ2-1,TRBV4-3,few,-,CASSQDNGAELSYNEQFF,TGCGCCAGCAGCCAAGATAACGGGGCAGAACTCTCCTACAATGAGCAGTTCTTC
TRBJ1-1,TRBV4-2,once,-,CASSPGLNTEAFF,TGTGCCAGCAGCCCGGGCCTGAACACTGAAGCTTTCTTT
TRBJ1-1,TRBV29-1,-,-,CSVGPPYEAFF,TGCAGCGTCGGGCCCCCTTATGAAGCTTTCTTT
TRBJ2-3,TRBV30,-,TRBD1,CARDRGTDTQYF,TGTGCGCGGGACAGGGGGACAGATACGCAGTATTTT
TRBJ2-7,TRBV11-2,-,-,CASSPSGEQYF,TGTGCCAGCAGCCCATCGGGGGAGCAGTACTTC
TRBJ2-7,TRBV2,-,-,CASSEAPGRAYEQYF,TGTGCCAGCAGTGAAGCGCCGGGGCGAGCGTACGAGCAGTACTTC
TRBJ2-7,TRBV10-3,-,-,CAISESGGPSYEQYF,TGTGCCATCAGTGAGTCTGGGGGGCCGTCCTACGAGCAGTACTTC
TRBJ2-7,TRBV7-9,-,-,CASRRTESSYEQYF,TGTGCCAGCAGGAGAACGGAGAGCTCCTACGAGCAGTACTTC
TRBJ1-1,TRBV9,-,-,CASSVSGGAKLTEAFF,TGTGCCAGCAGCGTAAGCGGTGGGGCTAAGTTGACTGAAGCTTTCTTT
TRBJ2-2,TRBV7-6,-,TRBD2,CASSRSGGLNTGELFF,TGTGCCAGCAGCCGTAGCGGGGGGCTGAACACCGGGGAGCTGTTTTTT
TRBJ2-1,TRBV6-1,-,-,CASSEQGYNEQFF,TGTGCCAGCAGTGAGCAGGGTTACAATGAGCAGTTCTTC
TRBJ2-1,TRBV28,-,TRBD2,CASMGAGRPRGNEQFF,TGTGCCAGCATGGGAGCGGGGAGGCCCCGGGGAAATGAGCAGTTCTTC
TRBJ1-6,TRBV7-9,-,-,CASSLVSENSPLHF,TGTGCCAGCAGCTTAGTTTCGGAAAATTCACCCCTCCACTTT
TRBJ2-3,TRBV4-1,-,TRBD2,CASSQGLAGVVDTQYF,TGCGCCAGCAGCCAAGGCCTAGCGGGGGTGGTAGATACGCAGTATTTT
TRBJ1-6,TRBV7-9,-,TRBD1,CASSTTGGWDNSPLHF,TGTGCCAGCAGCACCACAGGGGGCTGGGATAATTCACCCCTCCACTTT
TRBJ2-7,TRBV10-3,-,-,CAISESFESYEQYF,TGTGCCATCAGTGAGTCTTTCGAAAGCTACGAGCAGTACTTC
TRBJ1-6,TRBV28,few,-,CASSLLTDYNSPLHF,TGTGCCAGCAGTTTATTGACAGACTATAATTCACCCCTCCACTTT
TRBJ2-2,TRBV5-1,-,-,CASSLAGLDTGELFF,TGCGCCAGCAGCTTGGCCGGTCTGGACACCGGGGAGCTGTTTTTT
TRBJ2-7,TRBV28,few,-,CASNRVRGYEQYF,TGTGCCAGCAACCGGGTGAGGGGCTACGAGCAGTACTTC
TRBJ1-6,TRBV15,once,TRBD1,CATSQPSAGGYNSPLHF,TGTGCCACCAGCCAACCGAGCGCAGGGGGCTATAATTCACCCCTCCACTTT
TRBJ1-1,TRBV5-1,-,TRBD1,CASSLYPGQGPLPNTEAFF,TGCGCCAGCAGCCTATATCCGGGACAGGGGCCCCTTCCGAACACTGAAGCTTTCTTT
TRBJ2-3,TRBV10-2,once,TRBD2,CASSKGLAGGDTQYF,TGCGCCAGCAGTAAGGGACTAGCGGGAGGAGATACGCAGTATTTT
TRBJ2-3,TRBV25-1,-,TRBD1,CASSQGQGTDTQYF,TGTGCCAGCAGCCAGGGACAGGGCACAGATACGCAGTATTTT
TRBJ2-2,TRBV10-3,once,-,CAISESKADTGELFF,TGTGCCATCAGTGAGTCGAAAGCGGACACCGGGGAGCTGTTTTTT
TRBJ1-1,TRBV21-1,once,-,CASRDPGCGRNTEAFF,TGTGCCAGCAGGGATCCAGGGTGTGGGAGAAACACTGAAGCTTTCTTT
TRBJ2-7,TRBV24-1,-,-,CATSSRRLNYEQYF,TGTGCCACCAGTTCAAGGAGACTAAACTACGAGCAGTACTTC
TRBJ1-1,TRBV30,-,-,CAWSVHGGGTEAFF,TGTGCCTGGAGTGTACATGGAGGGGGCACTGAAGCTTTCTTT
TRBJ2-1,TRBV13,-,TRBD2,CASSLRKRGGHEQFF,TGTGCCAGCAGCTTACGGAAGCGGGGGGGCCATGAGCAGTTCTTC
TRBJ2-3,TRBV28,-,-,CASSLGGGALDTQYF,TGTGCCAGCAGTTTAGGTGGGGGGGCTTTAGATACGCAGTATTTT
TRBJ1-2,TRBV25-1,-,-,CASSEWEVGNYGYTF,TGTGCCAGCAGTGAATGGGAGGTGGGGAACTATGGCTACACCTTC
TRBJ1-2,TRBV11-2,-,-,CASSLGMGGEGYTF,TGTGCCAGCAGCTTAGGGATGGGAGGAGAGGGCTACACCTTC
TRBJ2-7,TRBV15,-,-,CATRDSSYEQYF,TGTGCCACTAGGGATAGCTCCTACGAGCAGTACTTC
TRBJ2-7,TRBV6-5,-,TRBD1,CASSYGGTGNYEQYF,TGTGCCAGCAGTTACGGGGGGACAGGGAACTACGAGCAGTACTTC
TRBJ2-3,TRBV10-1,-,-,CARSWTQYF,TGCGCCAGGTCTTGGACGCAGTATTTT
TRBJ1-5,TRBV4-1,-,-,CASSQGWDSNQPQHF,TGCGCCAGCAGCCAAGGTTGGGACAGCAATCAGCCCCAGCATTTT
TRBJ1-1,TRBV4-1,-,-,CASSLGQNTEAFF,TGCGCCAGCAGCCTAGGACAGAACACTGAAGCTTTCTTT
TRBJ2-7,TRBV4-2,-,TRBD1,CASSQEQGAAYEQYF,TGTGCCAGCAGCCAGGAACAGGGGGCCGCCTACGAGCAGTACTTC
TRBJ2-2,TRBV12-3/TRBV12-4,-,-,CASSPQGELFF,TGTGCCAGCAGTCCCCAAGGGGAGCTGTTTTTT